The next 2 T cell receptor beta chains were all read from a single sample in a study of blood T cell repertoires in COVID-19 (dated by TCRdb to the early 2020s). The library was generated by the immunoSEQ multiplex PCR assay. TCRdb holds this immuneACCESS table with in-frame rearrangements only. Some clones are missing; in checked studies, unresolved V genes explain under half, and the rest has no known cause. Counted in this sample were about 200,000 clones; approximately 90% of them appeared once. The ten biggest clones cover about 1.2% of the sample. The sequenced material came from PBMCs or T cells enriched from blood (not recorded which). The origin of the receptors is a man aged 30-40 years who had recovered from COVID-19.

The chain links TRBV6-6 to TRBJ1-6, with no clear D. V gave up 11 bases and J gave up 7 bases, with 15 bases separating them. This CDR3 is 13 amino acids long. The germline V gene encodes CDR1 MNHNY and CDR2 SVGAGI (reference sequence). The CDR3 spells CASRGPGNSPLHF. DNA of the CDR3: TGTGCCTCCCGAGGCCCGGGGAATTCACCCCTCCACTTT.

CDR3 protein: CASMCSSPLHF. CDR3 bases: TGTGCCAGCATGTGTAGTTCACCCCTCCACTTT. The V and J genes are TRBV25-1 and TRBJ1-6; D unclear. The V gene's germline CDR1 is MGHDK and CDR2 SYGVNS. Deletions cut 7 bases from V and 9 bases from J, with 7 bases between. CDR3 length equals 11 residues.